The 29 T cell receptor beta chains below were found in one sample sequenced in a study of cytomegalovirus exposure and HLA in healthy donors. Amplification used 60 Vbeta primers and 13 Jbeta primers. Using immunoSEQ multiplex PCR, the repertoire was profiled, and TCRdb retains in-frame clones only, with some absent. The sample lists some 130,000 clones; 60% to 80% were seen once. Source material: PBMCs. The source is a man younger than 45 in good health and CMV-seronegative.

The V and J genes are TRBV19 and TRBJ2-7; the D gene is possibly TRBD2 (5 bases). The CDR3 is 13 residues long. Per germline, CDR1 LNHDA and CDR2 SQIVND (reference sequence). V dropped 4 bases and J dropped 5 bases, with 12 bases sitting between them. This chain's CDR3 is CASSSGRDNEQYF. CDR3 coding DNA: TGTGCCAGTAGTAGCGGGCGTGACAACGAGCAGTACTTC. Full variable domain (missing parts from reference TRBV19 and TRBJ2-7): DGGITQSPKYLFRKEGQNVTLSCEQNLNHDAMYWYRQDPGQGLRLIYYSQIVNDFQKGDIAEGYSVSREKKESFPLTVTSAQKNPTAFYLCASSSGRDNEQYFGPGTRLTVT.

This clone showed up just a few times. The chain has TRBV6-6 and TRBJ2-1; D remains unclear. V lost 5 bases and J 8 bases, leaving 7 bases between the germline ends. CDR1 and CDR2 from the germline V gene are MNHNY and SVGAGI (reference sequence). This CDR3 spans 11 amino acids. CDR3 DNA sequence: TGTGCCAGCAGTCCACGCGATGAGCAGTTCTTC. Amino acid sequence: CASSPRDEQFF.

The rearrangement uses TRBV2 and TRBJ2-1, with TRBD2 as a possible D gene (5 bases). This CDR3 comprises 13 residues. V dropped 6 bases and J dropped 10 bases, with 16 bases sitting between them. Germline V gene data show CDR1 as SNHLY and CDR2 as FYNNEI. The CDR3 coding sequence is TGTGCCAGCAGGACTATAGGATCCGGGGAGCAGTTCTTC. Its protein is CASRTIGSGEQFF.

The rearrangement joins TRBV9 to TRBJ2-6, with D uncertain. The CDR3 totals 14 residues. The germline CDR1 and CDR2 sequences are SGDLS and YYNGEE. Between the trimmed V and J ends, which lost 3 bases and 0 bases, there was a span of 4 bases. The CDR3 coding sequence is TGTGCCAGCAGCGCCCTCTCTGGGGCCAACGTCCTGACTTTC. It translates to CASSALSGANVLTF.

This clone showed up just a few times. The V and J genes are TRBV29-1 and TRBJ1-2; perhaps TRBD1 as D (6 bases). The CDR3 runs to 13 residues. CDR1 is SQVTM and CDR2 is ANQGSEA in the germline V gene. V lost 6 bases and J lost 5, with 16 bases in between. Written as DNA, the CDR3 is TGCAGCGTGGGGGCGGGGGAGAGGTATGGCTACACCTTC. Encoded protein: CSVGAGERYGYTF.

The rearrangement links TRBV5-1 to TRBJ2-7; D is possibly TRBD2 (6 bases). Trimming took off 4 bases at V and 2 bases at J, with 10 bases between the two ends. This CDR3 has 13 amino acids. CDR1 and CDR2 from the germline V gene are SGHRS and YFSETQ. The CDR3 reads CASSPGLAYEQYF. The CDR3 coding sequence is TGCGCCAGCAGCCCGGGACTGGCCTACGAGCAGTACTTC.

The V gene is TRBV4-1, the J gene TRBJ1-4, with TRBD1 matching over 8 bases. V lost 2 bases to trimming and J lost 8 bases; unmatched junction nucleotides: 4. CDR3 length equals 14 residues. Germline V gene lookup returns CDR1 MGHRA and CDR2 YSYEKL. DNA of the CDR3: TGCGCCAGCAGCCAACAGGGGGCGGGGGAAAAACTGTTTTTT. Residues: CASSQQGAGEKLFF.

The chain joins TRBV11-2 to TRBJ1-1; D unresolved. Trimming took off 4 bases at V and 0 bases at J, with 9 bases between the two ends. The germline CDR1 and CDR2 sequences are SGHAT and FQNNGV. The CDR3 has 14 residues. This CDR3 is CASSWAFLNTEAFF. CDR3 sequence (DNA): TGTGCCAGCAGCTGGGCCTTTTTGAACACTGAAGCTTTCTTT.

The rearrangement links TRBV15 to TRBJ2-7; TRBD1 matches at 10 bases. V lost 0 bases and J lost 4; bases outside the gene matches: 12. Germline assignment: CDR1 LNHNV and CDR2 YYDKDF (reference sequence). The CDR3 consists of 18 residues. The CDR3 DNA follows: TGTGCCACCAGCAGAGATCTCGTGTGGGACAGGGGAGGGTACGAGCAGTACTTC. Translation: CATSRDLVWDRGGYEQYF.

This clone was seen a handful of times. CDR3 DNA: TGTGCCAGCAGCTTGGTGATAGCGGGACTCGATGAGCAGTTCTTC. It yields the protein CASSLVIAGLDEQFF. The rearrangement uses TRBV5-8 and TRBJ2-1, with 8 bases that match TRBD2. Germline V gene sequence: CDR1 SGHTS, CDR2 YDEGEE. The CDR3 spans 15 residues. Losses at the gene ends were 0 bases for V and 8 bases for J; bases not matched to a gene: 7.

This clone turned up a few times. The chain carries TRBV28 and TRBJ1-1; D not certain. The V gene lost 4 bases and the J gene lost 4 bases, with 4 bases spanning the gap. Germline values: CDR1 MDHEN, CDR2 SYDVKM. The CDR3 has 11 residues. The CDR3 loop is CASSSITEAFF. DNA for the CDR3: TGTGCCAGCAGTTCAATCACTGAAGCTTTCTTT.

This clone was observed a handful of times. As DNA, the CDR3 is TGTGCCAGCATCCCACAGGGGAATCGCTACGAGCAGTACTTC. It encodes CASIPQGNRYEQYF. V and J are TRBV28 and TRBJ2-7; 7 nucleotides align to TRBD1. Germline V lookup: CDR1 MDHEN, CDR2 SYDVKM. The CDR3 covers 14 residues. After removal of 7 bases from V and 3 bases from J, the junction contained 9 bases not matched to a gene.

The CDR3 region is CASSIQGNEKLFF. CDR3 bases: TGCGCCAGCAGTATACAGGGTAATGAAAAACTGTTTTTT. V usage is TRBV5-1 and J usage is TRBJ1-4; TRBD1 might be the D (6 bases). The CDR3 length is 13 residues. With 5 bases removed from V and 4 bases from J, the gap between germline ends came to 9 bases. CDR1 SGHRS and CDR2 YFSETQ come from the germline V gene.

The chain is built from TRBV5-1 and TRBJ1-1; 9 bases agree with TRBD1. The CDR3 consists of 14 residues. The germline V gene has CDR1 SGHRS and CDR2 YFSETQ. V lost 2 bases, J lost 4 bases, and 3 bases stayed unmatched. The CDR3 reads CASSFTGGGTEAFF. The CDR3 DNA reads TGCGCCAGCAGCTTTACAGGGGGCGGCACTGAAGCTTTCTTT.

CDR3: CASSLLAGGPEPGELFF. In nucleotides, the CDR3 is TGTGCCAGCTCACTACTAGCGGGAGGGCCGGAGCCCGGGGAGCTGTTTTTT. This rearrangement joins TRBV18 to TRBJ2-2; 13 positions match TRBD2. Looked up from germline, CDR1 is KGHSH and CDR2 is LQKENI. This CDR3 comprises 17 residues. V was pared by 4 bases and J by 6 bases, with 8 bases of the junction left unmatched.

There are a few counts of this clone. The chain links TRBV11-2 to TRBJ2-7; D may be TRBD2 (6 bases). The CDR3 consists of 15 residues. The V end was cut by 0 bases, the J end by 2 bases, with 11 bases between. CDR1 SGHAT and CDR2 FQNNGV come from the germline V gene. CDR3 residues: CASSLEFQRAYEQYF. The CDR3 DNA sequence: TGTGCCAGCAGCTTAGAGTTCCAGCGGGCCTACGAGCAGTACTTC.

J is TRBJ2-7 and V is TRBV5-4; D unresolved. V was cut by 4 bases and J by 0 bases, with 11 bases left in between. Looked up from germline, CDR1 is SGHNT and CDR2 is YYREEE (reference sequence). This CDR3 comprises 14 residues. CDR3 amino acids: CASSLGLSSYEQYF. The CDR3 DNA reads as TGTGCCAGCAGCCTGGGTCTTAGCTCCTACGAGCAGTACTTC.

The chain links TRBV19 to TRBJ2-1, with 8 bases fitting TRBD2. V gave up 5 bases and J gave up 7 bases; unmatched junction bases: 7. The germline V gene has CDR1 LNHDA and CDR2 SQIVND (reference sequence). This CDR3 has 14 amino acids. The CDR3 nucleotides read TGTGCCAGTAGTCCGGGAGGGCTAGGTAATGAGCAGTTCTTC. It is translated as CASSPGGLGNEQFF.

This rearrangement joins TRBV9 to TRBJ1-2; possibly TRBD1 for D (6 bases). The germline gives CDR1 SGDLS, CDR2 YYNGEE. The CDR3 has 16 residues. V lost 4 bases and J lost 4, with 20 bases in between. The CDR3 coding sequence is TGTGCCAGCAGCCCCAGCGGGGGCAGGGTTGCCTATGGCTACACCTTC. It codes for CASSPSGGRVAYGYTF. The variable domain in full, completed from reference TRBV9 and TRBJ1-2, reads DSGVTQTPKHLITATGQRVTLRCSPRSGDLSVYWYQQSLDQGLQFLIQYYNGEERAKGNILERFSAQQFPDLHSELNLSSLELGDSALYFCASSPSGGRVAYGYTFGSGTRLTVV.

CDR3 residues: CAWSATSTGELFF. In nucleotides, the CDR3 is TGTGCCTGGAGCGCGACTAGCACCGGGGAGCTGTTTTTT. The V and J genes are TRBV30 and TRBJ2-2; possible D gene TRBD2, 6 bases. The CDR3 is made up of 13 amino acids. Trimming pared 3 bases from V and 4 bases from J, leaving 9 bases between. The germline gives CDR1 GTSNPN, CDR2 SVGIG (reference sequence). The full variable domain, its missing parts supplied by reference TRBV30 and TRBJ2-2, is SQTIHQWPATLVQPVGSPLSLECTVEGTSNPNLYWYRQAAGRGLQLLFYSVGIGQISSEVPQNLSASRPQDRQFILSSKKLLLSDSGFYLCAWSATSTGELFFGEGSRLTVL.

As for this clone: Other DNA sequences from this sample encode an identical CDR3 as well. This chain's CDR3 is CASSPGTGSQETQYF. The DNA of the CDR3 is TGTGCCAGCTCGCCCGGGACAGGGTCTCAAGAGACCCAGTACTTC. This chain links TRBV18 with TRBJ2-5, with TRBD1 matching 9 bases. The V and J ends lost 6 bases and 2 bases, in that order; junction bases with no gene match: 7. The CDR3 covers 15 residues. From germline, CDR1 is KGHSH and CDR2 LQKENI.

V and J are TRBV4-2 and TRBJ2-1; 11 bases agree with TRBD2. CDR3 length: 15 amino acids. CDR1 and CDR2 (germline): LGHNA, YNFKEQ. Losses at the gene ends were 2 bases for V and 9 bases for J; bases not matched to a gene: 6. In nucleotides, the CDR3 is TGTGCCAGCAGCCAAATTAGCGGGAGGGCCGGTGAGCAGTTCTTC. This sequence encodes CASSQISGRAGEQFF.

This rearrangement joins TRBV28 to TRBJ1-5; TRBD1 matches 8 bases. CDR3 size: 14 residues. The germline V gene encodes CDR1 MDHEN and CDR2 SYDVKM. V was pared by 3 bases and J by 5 bases, with 3 bases of the junction left unmatched. CDR3 DNA sequence: TGTGCCAGCAGTTTTGCAGGGGGCTATCAGCCCCAGCATTTT. Protein: CASSFAGGYQPQHF.

The rearrangement uses TRBV27 and TRBJ2-1; TRBD2 is a possible D gene (6 bases). Trimming cost V 3 bases and J 6 bases, with 9 bases left between them. The germline gives CDR1 MNHEY, CDR2 SMNVEV (reference sequence). CDR3 length: 13 amino acids. The CDR3 DNA reads as TGTGCCAGCAGTTTTCTAGCGAGCAATGAGCAGTTCTTC. Amino acids: CASSFLASNEQFF.

V usage is TRBV27 and J usage is TRBJ1-1; 10 nucleotides line up with TRBD1. Trimming at V came to 4 bases and at J to 5 bases, leaving 10 bases not matched to a gene. The CDR3 spans 16 residues. The germline gives CDR1 MNHEY, CDR2 SMNVEV (reference sequence). The CDR3 sequence is CASSYLAGTGVTEAFF. The CDR3 coding sequence is TGTGCCAGCAGTTATCTCGCCGGGACAGGGGTGACTGAAGCTTTCTTT.

The rearrangement uses TRBV5-1 and TRBJ2-2; a possible D gene is TRBD1 (6 bases). The CDR3 is 16 residues long. The V gene lost 0 bases and the J gene lost 8 bases, with 17 bases spanning the gap. Germline CDR1 is SGHRS and CDR2 is YFSETQ. CDR3 sequence reads: CASSLARQVRTGELFF. CDR3 nucleotides: TGCGCCAGCAGCTTGGCTCGACAGGTCAGGACGGGGGAGCTGTTTTTT. Full variable domain (outside the CDR3, taken from reference TRBV5-1 and TRBJ2-2): KAGVTQTPRYLIKTRGQQVTLSCSPISGHRSVSWYQQTPGQGLQFLFEYFSETQRNKGNFPGRFSGRQFSNSRSEMNVSTLELGDSALYLCASSLARQVRTGELFFGEGSRLTVL.

The gene calls are TRBV11-2 and TRBJ2-2, with TRBD2 as a possible D gene (6 bases). Per germline, CDR1 SGHAT and CDR2 FQNNGV. CDR3 length equals 15 residues. Trimming cost V 7 bases and J 2 bases, with 14 bases left between them. This CDR3 reads CASNLVAGNTGELFF. The CDR3 DNA follows: TGTGCCAGCAATCTAGTGGCGGGAAACACCGGGGAGCTGTTTTTT.

V and J are TRBV30 and TRBJ2-2, with a weak D call TRBD1 (6 bases). Trimming shortened V by 3 bases and J by 7 bases, and 12 bases separated the two germline ends. Germline V gives CDR1 GTSNPN, CDR2 SVGIG (reference sequence). The CDR3 runs 13 residues. CDR3 loop: CAWSRGVDGELFF. CDR3 in DNA: TGTGCCTGGAGCAGGGGCGTGGACGGGGAGCTGTTTTTT.

The CDR3 DNA reads TGTGCCAGCAGTTTAAGGGGGCTGGGGCGTTGGGCTGAAGCTTTCTTT. This gives the protein CASSLRGLGRWAEAFF. This chain links TRBV28 with TRBJ1-1; 7 nucleotides agree with TRBD1. There are 16 residues in the CDR3. Germline CDR1 reads MDHEN; CDR2 reads SYDVKM. V was pared by 2 bases and J by 6 bases, with 12 bases of the junction left unmatched.